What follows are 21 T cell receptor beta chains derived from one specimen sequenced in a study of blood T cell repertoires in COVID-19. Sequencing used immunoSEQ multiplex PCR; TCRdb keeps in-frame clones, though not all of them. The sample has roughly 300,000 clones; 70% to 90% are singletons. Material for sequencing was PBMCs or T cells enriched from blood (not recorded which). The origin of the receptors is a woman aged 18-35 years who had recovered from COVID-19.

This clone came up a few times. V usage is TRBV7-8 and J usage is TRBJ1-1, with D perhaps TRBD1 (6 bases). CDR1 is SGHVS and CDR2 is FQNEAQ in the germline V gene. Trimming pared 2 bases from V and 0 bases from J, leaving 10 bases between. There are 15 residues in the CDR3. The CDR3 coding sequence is TGTGCCAGCAGCTTACGCAGGGGCCTGAACACTGAAGCTTTCTTT. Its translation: CASSLRRGLNTEAFF.

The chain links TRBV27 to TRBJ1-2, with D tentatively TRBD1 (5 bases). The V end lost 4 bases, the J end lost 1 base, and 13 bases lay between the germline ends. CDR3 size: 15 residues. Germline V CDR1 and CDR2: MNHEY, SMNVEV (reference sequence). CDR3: CASSSQGLDNYGYTF. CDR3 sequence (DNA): TGTGCCAGCAGTTCTCAGGGTTTAGATAACTATGGCTACACCTTC.

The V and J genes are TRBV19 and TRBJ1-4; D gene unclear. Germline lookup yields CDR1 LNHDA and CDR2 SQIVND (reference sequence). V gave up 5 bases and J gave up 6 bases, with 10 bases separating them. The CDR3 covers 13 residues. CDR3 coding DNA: TGTGCCAGTAGTCGGCAGGAGGATGAAAAACTGTTTTTT. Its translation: CASSRQEDEKLFF.

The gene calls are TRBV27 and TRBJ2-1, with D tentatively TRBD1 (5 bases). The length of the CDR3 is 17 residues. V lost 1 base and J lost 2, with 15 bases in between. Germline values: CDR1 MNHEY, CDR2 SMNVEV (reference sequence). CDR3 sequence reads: CASSLFPLGAAYNEQFF. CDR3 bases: TGTGCCAGCAGTTTATTCCCTTTAGGGGCCGCCTACAATGAGCAGTTCTTC.

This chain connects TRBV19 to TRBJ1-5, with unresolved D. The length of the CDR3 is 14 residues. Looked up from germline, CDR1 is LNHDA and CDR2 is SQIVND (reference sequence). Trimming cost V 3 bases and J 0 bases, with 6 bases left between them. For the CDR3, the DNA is TGTGCCAGTAGTATTGCGGTTAGCAATCAGCCCCAGCATTTT. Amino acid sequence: CASSIAVSNQPQHF.

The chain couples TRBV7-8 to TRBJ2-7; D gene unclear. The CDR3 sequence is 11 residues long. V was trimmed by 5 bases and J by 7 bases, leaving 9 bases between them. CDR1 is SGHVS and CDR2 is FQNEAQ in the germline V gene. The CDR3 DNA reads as TGTGCCAGCAGCCCTAAAATTGAGCAGTACTTC. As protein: CASSPKIEQYF.

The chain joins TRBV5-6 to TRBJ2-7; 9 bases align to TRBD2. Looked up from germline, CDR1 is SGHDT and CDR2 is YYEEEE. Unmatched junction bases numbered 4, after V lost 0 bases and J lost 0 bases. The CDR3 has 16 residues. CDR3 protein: CASSLARREGSYEQYF. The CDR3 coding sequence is TGTGCCAGCAGCTTGGCCCGGCGGGAGGGCTCCTACGAGCAGTACTTC.

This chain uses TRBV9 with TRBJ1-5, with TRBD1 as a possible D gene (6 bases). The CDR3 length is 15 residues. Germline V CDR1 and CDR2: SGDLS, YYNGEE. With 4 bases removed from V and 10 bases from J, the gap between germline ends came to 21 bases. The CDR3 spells CASSLDGGVRGPQHF. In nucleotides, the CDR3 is TGTGCCAGCAGCCTGGATGGTGGGGTCAGGGGACCCCAGCATTTT.

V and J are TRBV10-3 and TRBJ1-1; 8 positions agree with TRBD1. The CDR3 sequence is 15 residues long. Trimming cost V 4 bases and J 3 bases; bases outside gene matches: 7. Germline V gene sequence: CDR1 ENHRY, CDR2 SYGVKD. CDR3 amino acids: CAISGNPGGHTEAFF. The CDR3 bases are TGTGCCATCAGTGGAAATCCAGGGGGCCACACTGAAGCTTTCTTT.

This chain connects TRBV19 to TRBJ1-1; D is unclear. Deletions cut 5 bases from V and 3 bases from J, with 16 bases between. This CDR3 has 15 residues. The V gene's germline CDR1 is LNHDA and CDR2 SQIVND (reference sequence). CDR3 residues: CASSLGSAGDTEAFF. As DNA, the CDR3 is TGTGCCAGTAGTCTCGGGTCGGCCGGGGACACTGAAGCTTTCTTT.

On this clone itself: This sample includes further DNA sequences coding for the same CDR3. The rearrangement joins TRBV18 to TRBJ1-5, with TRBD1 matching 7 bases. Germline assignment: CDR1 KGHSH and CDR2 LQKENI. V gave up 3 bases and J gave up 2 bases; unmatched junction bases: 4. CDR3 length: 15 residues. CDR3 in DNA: TGTGCCAGCTCACCGGGCCAGGGGGGCAATCAGCCCCAGCATTTT. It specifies CASSPGQGGNQPQHF.

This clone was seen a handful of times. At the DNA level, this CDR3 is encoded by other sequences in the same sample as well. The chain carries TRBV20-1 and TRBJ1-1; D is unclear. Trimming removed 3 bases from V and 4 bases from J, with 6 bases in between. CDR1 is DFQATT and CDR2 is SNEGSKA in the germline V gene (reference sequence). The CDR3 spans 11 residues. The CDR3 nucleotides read TGCAGTGCTAGTGGAGGCACTGAAGCTTTCTTT. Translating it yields CSASGGTEAFF.

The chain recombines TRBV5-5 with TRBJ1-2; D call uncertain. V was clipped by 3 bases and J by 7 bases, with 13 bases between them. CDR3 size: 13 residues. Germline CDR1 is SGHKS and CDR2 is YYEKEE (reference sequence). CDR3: CASSSGGGIGYTF. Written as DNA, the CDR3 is TGTGCCAGCAGCTCGGGCGGAGGGATTGGCTACACCTTC.

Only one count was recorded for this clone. The CDR3 spells CASSWTGSGGNQPQHF. CDR3 bases: TGTGCCAGCAGCTGGACAGGGTCGGGGGGCAATCAGCCCCAGCATTTT. The chain has TRBV6-6 and TRBJ1-5; 8 bases match TRBD1. Germline V CDR1 and CDR2: MNHNY, SVGAGI (reference sequence). V trimming: 6 bases; J trimming: 2 bases; junction bases outside the gene matches: 9. CDR3 length: 16 amino acids.

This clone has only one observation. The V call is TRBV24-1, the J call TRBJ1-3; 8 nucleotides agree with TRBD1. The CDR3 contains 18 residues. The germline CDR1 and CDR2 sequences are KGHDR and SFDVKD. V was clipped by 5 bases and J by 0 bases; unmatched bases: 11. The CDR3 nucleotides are TGTGCCACCAGTGCCCCGGACAGGGCACATACCTCTGGAAACACCATATATTTT. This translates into CATSAPDRAHTSGNTIYF.

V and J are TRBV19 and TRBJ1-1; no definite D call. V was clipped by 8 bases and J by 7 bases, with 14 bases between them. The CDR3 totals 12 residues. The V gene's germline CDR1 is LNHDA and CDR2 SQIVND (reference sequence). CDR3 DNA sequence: TGTGCCAGTCGTACACTTGAACGTGAAGCTTTCTTT. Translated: CASRTLEREAFF.

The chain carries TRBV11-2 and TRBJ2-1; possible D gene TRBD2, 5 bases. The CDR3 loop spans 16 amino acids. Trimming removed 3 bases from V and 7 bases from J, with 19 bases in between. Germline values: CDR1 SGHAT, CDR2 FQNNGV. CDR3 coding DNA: TGTGCCAGCAGCTTCTCCCCCGGCGCAACGGGGAATGAGCAGTTCTTC. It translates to CASSFSPGATGNEQFF. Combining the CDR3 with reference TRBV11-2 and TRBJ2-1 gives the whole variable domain EAGVAQSPRYKIIEKRQSVAFWCNPISGHATLYWYQQILGQGPKLLIQFQNNGVVDDSQLPKDRFSAERLKGVDSTLKIQPAKLEDSAVYLCASSFSPGATGNEQFFGPGTRLTVL.

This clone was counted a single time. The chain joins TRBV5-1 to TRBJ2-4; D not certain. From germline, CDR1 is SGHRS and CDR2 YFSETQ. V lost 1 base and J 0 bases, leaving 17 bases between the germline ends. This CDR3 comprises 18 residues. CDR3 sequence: CASSLSLSLPLAKNIQYF. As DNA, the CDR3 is TGCGCCAGCAGCTTGTCCCTATCCTTACCTCTAGCCAAAAACATTCAGTACTTC.

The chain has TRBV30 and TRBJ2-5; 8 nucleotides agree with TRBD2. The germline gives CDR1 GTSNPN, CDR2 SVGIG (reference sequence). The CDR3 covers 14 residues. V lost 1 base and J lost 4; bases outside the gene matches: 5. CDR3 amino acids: CAWSGEAGVETQYF. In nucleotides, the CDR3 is TGTGCCTGGAGTGGGGAAGCGGGGGTAGAGACCCAGTACTTC.

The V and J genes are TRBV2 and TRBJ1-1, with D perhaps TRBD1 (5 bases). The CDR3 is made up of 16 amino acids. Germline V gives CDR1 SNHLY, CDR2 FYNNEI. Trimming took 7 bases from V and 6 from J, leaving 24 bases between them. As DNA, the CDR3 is TGTGCCAGCACGGAACAATTGGGGACCCGGAGGGCTGAAGCTTTCTTT. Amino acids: CASTEQLGTRRAEAFF.

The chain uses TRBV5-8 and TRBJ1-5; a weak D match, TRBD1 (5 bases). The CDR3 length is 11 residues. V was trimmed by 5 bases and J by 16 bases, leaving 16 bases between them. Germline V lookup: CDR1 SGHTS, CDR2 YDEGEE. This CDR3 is CASSPLSQGHF. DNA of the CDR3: TGTGCCAGCAGTCCACTCTCGCAGGGACATTTT. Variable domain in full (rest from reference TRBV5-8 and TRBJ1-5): EAGVTQSPTHLIKTRGQQATLRCSPISGHTSVYWYQQALGLGLQFLLWYDEGEERNRGNFPPRFSGRQFPNYSSELNVNALELEDSALYLCASSPLSQGHFGDGTRLSIL.